This entry is about one T cell receptor (beta chain). The antigen remains undetermined. This sample also contains other DNA sequences that code for the same CDR3. It was via CD45RO/CCR7/CD25/CD127/CD95/CD27 that CD4+ naive, central memory, regulatory and stem cell-like memory cells were sorted. Purity exceeding 95% was reached by all sorted populations. This sample was included in a study of beta chain features in type 1 diabetes. Study-wide findings and caveats: Naive, central memory and Treg TCRB repertoires appeared more alike in patients than in healthy donors. A moderate, significant TCRB CDR3 shortening appeared in type 1 diabetes across four CD4+ subsets.

Per the germline V gene, CDR1 is SGHTA and CDR2 is FQGNSA. The CDR3 is made up of 15 amino acids. Between the trimmed V and J ends, which lost 1 base and 1 base, there was a span of 8 bases. The whole isolated RNA underwent reverse transcription, so sequencing captured expressed TCRB transcripts. The table came from immunoSEQ multiplex PCR; TCRdb's copy has only in-frame clones and leaves some out. The sample contains some 350,000 clones, roughly 9.8% of which appear only once. This receptor was identified in a man aged 25-45 years with type 1 diabetes. This chain connects TRBV7-2 to TRBJ1-5, with D possibly matching TRBD1 (5 bases). Input material: central memory CD4+ T cells from blood. The CDR3 loop reads CASSLGAGSNQPQHF. The CDR3 DNA reads TGTGCCAGCAGCTTAGGGGCAGGGAGCAATCAGCCCCAGCATTTT.